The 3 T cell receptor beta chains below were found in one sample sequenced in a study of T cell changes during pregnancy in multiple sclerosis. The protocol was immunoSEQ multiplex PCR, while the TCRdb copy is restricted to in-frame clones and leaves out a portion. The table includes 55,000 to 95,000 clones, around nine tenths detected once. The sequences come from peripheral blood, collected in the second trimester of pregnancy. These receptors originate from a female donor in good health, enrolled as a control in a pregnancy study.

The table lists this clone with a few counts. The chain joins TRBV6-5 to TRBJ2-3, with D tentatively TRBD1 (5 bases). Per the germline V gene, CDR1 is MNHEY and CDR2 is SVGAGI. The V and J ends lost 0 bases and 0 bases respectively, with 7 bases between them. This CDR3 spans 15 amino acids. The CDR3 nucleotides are TGTGCCAGCAGTTACTCTCAGGGCAGCACAGATACGCAGTATTTT. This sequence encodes CASSYSQGSTDTQYF.

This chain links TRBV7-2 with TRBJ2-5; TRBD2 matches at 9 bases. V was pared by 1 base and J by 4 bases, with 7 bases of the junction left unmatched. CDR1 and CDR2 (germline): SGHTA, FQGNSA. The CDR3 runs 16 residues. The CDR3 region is CASSLGWRGGGETQYF. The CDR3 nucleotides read TGTGCCAGCAGCTTAGGTTGGCGGGGGGGCGGAGAGACCCAGTACTTC.

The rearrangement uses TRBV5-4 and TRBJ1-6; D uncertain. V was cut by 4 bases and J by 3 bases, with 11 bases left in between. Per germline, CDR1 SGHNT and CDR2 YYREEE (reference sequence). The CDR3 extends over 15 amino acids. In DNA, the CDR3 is TGTGCCAGCAGCGATGACCGGGTCTATAATTCACCCCTCCACTTT. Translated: CASSDDRVYNSPLHF.